What follows are 12 T cell receptor beta chains derived from one specimen sequenced in a study of T-cell reconstitution after alpha-beta-depleted transplantation in children. Preparing the TCRbeta library involved the use of unique molecular identifiers. TCRdb called the PCR reads again in MiXCR, with one record for every CDR3 protein. The sample has approximately 200,000 distinct CDR3 sequences, 6.3% seen once; the top ten hold just over 4.5%. The source was PBMCs, collected before TCRalphabeta/CD19-depleted stem cell transplant. The source is a girl in the first two years of life with combined immunodeficiency, due to receive a stem cell transplant.

The chain couples TRBV27 to TRBJ2-1; 13 bases fit TRBD2. The CDR3 loop spans 18 amino acids. The germline CDR1 and CDR2 sequences are MNHEY and SMNVEV (reference sequence). V was clipped by 5 bases and J by 5 bases; unmatched bases: 12. CDR3 DNA: TGTGCCAGCAGTCCACTCACTAGCGGGGGGGCCAGCCACAATGAGCAGTTCTTC. It codes for CASSPLTSGGASHNEQFF.

This clonotype appeared many times. The chain recombines TRBV7-6 with TRBJ2-7, with D possibly matching TRBD1 (5 bases). V dropped 4 bases and J dropped 5 bases, with 9 bases sitting between them. Germline V CDR1 and CDR2: SGHVS, FNYEAQ. The CDR3 has 12 residues. CDR3 nucleotide sequence: TGTGCCAGCAGCTCAGGGAACCACGAGCAGTACTTC. This gives the protein CASSSGNHEQYF.

This clonotype was detected many times. The chain is built from TRBV5-6 and TRBJ2-3, with 9 bases matching TRBD1. The CDR3 has 16 amino acids. V lost 1 base and J lost 2; bases outside the gene matches: 5. Germline V CDR1 and CDR2: SGHDT, YYEEEE. Here the CDR3 reads CASSLYGTGITDTQYF. Written as DNA, the CDR3 is TGTGCCAGCAGCTTGTATGGGACAGGGATCACAGATACGCAGTATTTT.

This clonotype has a count of ten or more. This chain joins TRBV20-1 and TRBJ2-1; 7 nucleotides align to TRBD2. V was pared by 0 bases and J by 4 bases, with 12 bases of the junction left unmatched. The germline V gene encodes CDR1 DFQATT and CDR2 SNEGSKA (reference sequence). The CDR3 has 17 residues. CDR3 sequence: CSARDLLLAPRYNEQFF. The CDR3 DNA sequence: TGCAGTGCTAGAGACCTCTTACTAGCGCCTAGGTACAATGAGCAGTTCTTC.

This clonotype was found many times. The J gene is TRBJ2-7, the V gene TRBV27; TRBD2 might be the D (6 bases). The CDR3 sequence is 14 residues long. The germline V gene has CDR1 MNHEY and CDR2 SMNVEV (reference sequence). Between the trimmed V and J ends, which lost 3 bases and 2 bases, there was a span of 11 bases. The CDR3 DNA reads as TGTGCCAGCAGTTTCACGGGACTTCCCTACGAGCAGTACTTC. Translating gives CASSFTGLPYEQYF.

This clonotype has ten or more counts. The chain uses TRBV14 and TRBJ2-6, with D possibly TRBD1 on 5 matching bases. V lost 5 bases to trimming and J lost 0 bases, with 8 bases between them. The CDR3 is made up of 15 amino acids. Germline V gene sequence: CDR1 SGHDN, CDR2 FVKESK. In nucleotides, the CDR3 is TGTGCCAGCAGCTGGGGCGTCTCTGGGGCCAACGTCCTGACTTTC. This codes for CASSWGVSGANVLTF.

This clonotype showed up many times. The rearrangement uses TRBV20-1 and TRBJ1-1; possible D gene TRBD1, 5 bases. This CDR3 has 13 amino acids. V dropped 6 bases and J dropped 5 bases, with 16 bases sitting between them. The V gene's germline CDR1 is DFQATT and CDR2 SNEGSKA (reference sequence). The CDR3 bases are TGCAGTGCCCGCGGGACTTTGGTAACTGAAGCTTTCTTT. Residues: CSARGTLVTEAFF.

This clonotype showed up many times. The chain combines TRBV7-2 with TRBJ2-3; no definite D call. Deletions cut 5 bases from V and 0 bases from J, with 18 bases between. CDR3 length: 17 residues. Germline V gene data show CDR1 as SGHTA and CDR2 as FQGNSA. CDR3 in amino acids: CASSPTSMWSSTDTQYF. The CDR3 DNA reads as TGTGCCAGCAGCCCAACCTCGATGTGGTCTAGCACAGATACGCAGTATTTT.

The table lists this clonotype with many counts. This chain connects TRBV4-3 to TRBJ2-5; D might be TRBD2 (7 bases). The V gene lost 3 bases and the J gene lost 5 bases, with 16 bases spanning the gap. The germline CDR1 and CDR2 sequences are LGHNA and YSLEER. CDR3 length: 15 residues. This CDR3 is CASSQGGAKGETQYF. In nucleotides, the CDR3 is TGCGCCAGCAGCCAGGGGGGGGCGAAGGGGGAGACCCAGTACTTC.

This clonotype was seen repeatedly, ten times or more. The chain employs TRBV29-1 and TRBJ2-3; either TRBD1 or TRBD2 may fit D (5 bases each). Trimming removed 4 bases from V and 2 bases from J, with 13 bases in between. The CDR3 is made up of 14 amino acids. CDR1 is SQVTM, CDR2 ANQGSEA, per germline. CDR3 protein: CSVAGDPITDTQYF. CDR3 DNA: TGCAGCGTTGCTGGGGACCCGATCACAGATACGCAGTATTTT.

This clonotype showed up many times. The rearrangement joins TRBV13 to TRBJ1-1, with no clear D. Trimming took 1 base from V and 6 from J, leaving 15 bases between them. The CDR3 consists of 15 residues. Per germline, CDR1 PRHDT and CDR2 FYEKMQ (reference sequence). The CDR3 spells CASSLVPRGSAEAFF. The CDR3, as DNA: TGTGCCAGCAGCTTAGTCCCCCGCGGTAGCGCTGAAGCTTTCTTT.

Many counts were recorded for this clonotype. The rearrangement uses TRBV7-6 and TRBJ2-3, with 7 bases aligning to TRBD1. CDR1 is SGHVS, CDR2 FNYEAQ, per germline. The length of the CDR3 is 15 residues. Trimming at V came to 1 base and at J to 4 bases, leaving 5 bases not matched to a gene. The CDR3 nucleotides read TGTGCCAGCAGCTTAGGGGAAGGGGGCTCAGATACGCAGTATTTT. Its translation: CASSLGEGGSDTQYF.